The 17 T cell receptor beta chains reported below all come from one sample, sequenced in a study of cytomegalovirus exposure and HLA in healthy donors. The table came from immunoSEQ multiplex PCR; TCRdb's copy has only in-frame clones and leaves some out. The table lists 100,000 to 150,000 clones, about 91% of them singletons. Sample: PBMCs. Receptors were obtained from a woman under 30 in good health and CMV-seronegative.

The chain uses TRBV18 and TRBJ1-1, with TRBD1 as a possible D gene (6 bases). The CDR3 has 18 residues. CDR1 is KGHSH and CDR2 is LQKENI in the germline V gene. V was shortened by 3 bases and J by 5 bases, with 25 bases between the two germline ends. CDR3 nucleotides: TGTGCCAGCTCACCTCTAACCGGGACAAGTTTGGAAGTGACTGAAGCTTTCTTT. This gives the protein CASSPLTGTSLEVTEAFF. The whole variable domain, remainder taken from reference TRBV18 and TRBJ1-1, is NAGVMQNPRHLVRRRGQEARLRCSPMKGHSHVYWYRQLPEEGLKFMVYLQKENIIDESGMPKERFSAEFPKEGPSILRIQQVVRGDSAAYFCASSPLTGTSLEVTEAFFGQGTRLTVV.

Only a few counts were recorded for this clone. The rearrangement links TRBV5-6 to TRBJ1-1, with D tentatively TRBD1 (5 bases). Germline V lookup: CDR1 SGHDT, CDR2 YYEEEE. The CDR3 runs to 13 residues. Between the trimmed V and J ends, which lost 3 bases and 3 bases, there was a span of 9 bases. The CDR3 loop reads CASSWQGYTEAFF. In DNA, the CDR3 is TGTGCCAGCAGCTGGCAGGGTTACACTGAAGCTTTCTTT.

This rearrangement joins TRBV10-2 to TRBJ2-7; 11 nucleotides line up with TRBD2. This CDR3 comprises 16 residues. Germline CDR1 is WSHSY and CDR2 is SAAADI. Trimming cost V 0 bases and J 4 bases; bases outside gene matches: 5. CDR3 sequence: CASSESLAGGFYEQYF. CDR3 DNA: TGCGCCAGCAGTGAGTCTCTAGCGGGGGGCTTTTACGAGCAGTACTTC.

This chain uses TRBV7-2 with TRBJ2-1; the match to TRBD2 covers 8 bases. Unmatched junction bases numbered 10, after V lost 5 bases and J lost 4 bases. Germline CDR1 and CDR2: SGHTA and FQGNSA. This CDR3 is 16 amino acids long. CDR3 in amino acids: CASSGPELAEYNEQFF. In DNA, the CDR3 is TGTGCCAGCAGCGGACCAGAACTAGCGGAGTACAATGAGCAGTTCTTC.

In this sample, this clone turned up once. The chain joins TRBV27 to TRBJ1-1; unclear D gene. CDR1 is MNHEY, CDR2 SMNVEV, per germline (reference sequence). The CDR3 is made up of 19 amino acids. Trimming left V 6 bases short and J 0 bases short, with 26 bases between. The CDR3: CASSEKTRFVGSLNTEAFF. As DNA, the CDR3 is TGTGCCAGCAGCGAAAAAACCCGGTTCGTCGGGAGCTTGAACACTGAAGCTTTCTTT.

This clone was observed a handful of times. The gene calls are TRBV27 and TRBJ2-3; 7 bases match TRBD1. CDR1 is MNHEY, CDR2 SMNVEV, per germline (reference sequence). J lost 2 bases, V lost 5 bases, and 7 bases had no gene match. This CDR3 has 15 amino acids. DNA for the CDR3: TGTGCCAGCAGTCAGAAGGGACAGCCCACAGATACGCAGTATTTT. This gives the protein CASSQKGQPTDTQYF.

V usage is TRBV5-1 and J usage is TRBJ1-1; D is perhaps TRBD1 (6 bases). Germline V lookup: CDR1 SGHRS, CDR2 YFSETQ. The CDR3 sequence is 15 residues long. The V and J ends lost 2 bases and 1 base respectively, with 12 bases between them. The CDR3 spells CASSFTGIRNTEAFF. As DNA, the CDR3 is TGCGCCAGCAGCTTTACAGGGATCCGGAACACTGAAGCTTTCTTT.

The rearrangement uses TRBV5-5 and TRBJ1-1; 9 nucleotides agree with TRBD1. The germline gives CDR1 SGHKS, CDR2 YYEKEE (reference sequence). Losses at the gene ends were 4 bases for V and 6 bases for J; bases not matched to a gene: 10. This CDR3 comprises 15 residues. CDR3 sequence (DNA): TGTGCCAGCAGCGCCTGGGACAGGGCTAAGGCTGAAGCTTTCTTT. Protein sequence: CASSAWDRAKAEAFF.

The rearrangement links TRBV15 to TRBJ1-4; 12 bases map to TRBD1. V shed 3 bases, J shed 7 bases, and the junction held 9 bases outside the gene matches. Germline V gene lookup returns CDR1 LNHNV and CDR2 YYDKDF (reference sequence). The CDR3 loop spans 17 amino acids. The CDR3 reads CATSRGQGAIGIEKLFF. Here the CDR3 DNA reads TGTGCCACCAGCAGGGGACAGGGGGCGATAGGAATTGAAAAACTGTTTTTT.

The V and J genes are TRBV4-1 and TRBJ1-2; D might be TRBD1 (5 bases). Germline V lookup: CDR1 MGHRA, CDR2 YSYEKL. Trimming took off 1 base at V and 1 base at J, with 7 bases between the two ends. The CDR3 totals 14 residues. CDR3 sequence: CASSQGQRNYGYTF. CDR3 bases: TGCGCCAGCAGCCAAGGACAGCGTAACTATGGCTACACCTTC.

The chain uses TRBV9 and TRBJ1-6; 9 nucleotides agree with TRBD1. Germline CDR1 is SGDLS and CDR2 is YYNGEE. V shed 0 bases and J 9 bases; nucleotides not matched to a gene: 7. The CDR3 has 16 amino acids. CDR3 in amino acids: CASSVATRTGASPLHF. DNA for the CDR3: TGTGCCAGCAGCGTAGCTACCCGGACAGGGGCTTCACCCCTCCACTTT.

This clone was recorded once. J is TRBJ1-2 and V is TRBV29-1; D possibly corresponds to TRBD1 (6 bases). The CDR3 is 12 residues long. Germline CDR1 reads SQVTM; CDR2 reads ANQGSEA. V lost 6 bases and J lost 5, with 13 bases in between. CDR3 in DNA: TGCAGCGTCCCCAAAGGGGGTTATGGCTACACCTTC. Translated: CSVPKGGYGYTF. Full variable domain (rest looked up from reference TRBV29-1 and TRBJ1-2): SAVISQKPSRDICQRGTSLTIQCQVDSQVTMMFWYRQQPGQSLTLIATANQGSEATYESGFVIDKFPISRPNLTFSTLTVSNMSPEDSSIYLCSVPKGGYGYTFGSGTRLTVV.

The V and J genes are TRBV5-1 and TRBJ2-1; 11 bases match TRBD1. This CDR3 is 15 amino acids long. With 2 bases clipped from V and 7 bases from J, the junction kept 5 bases outside the gene matches. Germline loops: CDR1 SGHRS, CDR2 YFSETQ. The CDR3 is CASSLLDRGPNEQFF. The DNA of the CDR3 is TGCGCCAGCAGCTTACTGGACAGGGGGCCGAATGAGCAGTTCTTC.

The chain uses TRBV4-1 and TRBJ1-2; D not certain. Germline V gene data show CDR1 as MGHRA and CDR2 as YSYEKL. CDR3 length: 16 residues. V was cut by 2 bases and J by 7 bases, with 20 bases left in between. The CDR3 region has the DNA TGCGCCAGCAGCCAACCCTGGCGGTACCTTTTCAGTGGCTACACCTTC. Amino acids: CASSQPWRYLFSGYTF.

The genes are TRBV5-1 and TRBJ2-1; TRBD2 matches 10 bases. Germline values: CDR1 SGHRS, CDR2 YFSETQ. The CDR3 totals 15 residues. Unmatched junction bases numbered 2, after V lost 4 bases and J lost 1 base. CDR3 nucleotide sequence: TGCGCCAGCAGCACTAGCGGGGCATCCTACAATGAGCAGTTCTTC. Translating gives CASSTSGASYNEQFF.

This sequence joins TRBV2 and TRBJ1-1, with D uncertain. Between the trimmed V and J ends, which lost 10 bases and 4 bases, there was a span of 16 bases. The germline V gene encodes CDR1 SNHLY and CDR2 FYNNEI. CDR3 size: 13 residues. The CDR3 nucleotides are TGTGCCACAGGTGGAGGGTCCTTCACTGAAGCTTTCTTT. Amino acid sequence: CATGGGSFTEAFF.

The chain links TRBV10-3 to TRBJ2-3; 10 bases align to TRBD2. V lost 3 bases and J lost 6; bases outside the gene matches: 3. Looked up from germline, CDR1 is ENHRY and CDR2 is SYGVKD. This CDR3 region has 14 residues. CDR3 loop: CAISETSGVDTQYF. The CDR3, as DNA: TGTGCCATCAGTGAAACTAGCGGGGTTGATACGCAGTATTTT.